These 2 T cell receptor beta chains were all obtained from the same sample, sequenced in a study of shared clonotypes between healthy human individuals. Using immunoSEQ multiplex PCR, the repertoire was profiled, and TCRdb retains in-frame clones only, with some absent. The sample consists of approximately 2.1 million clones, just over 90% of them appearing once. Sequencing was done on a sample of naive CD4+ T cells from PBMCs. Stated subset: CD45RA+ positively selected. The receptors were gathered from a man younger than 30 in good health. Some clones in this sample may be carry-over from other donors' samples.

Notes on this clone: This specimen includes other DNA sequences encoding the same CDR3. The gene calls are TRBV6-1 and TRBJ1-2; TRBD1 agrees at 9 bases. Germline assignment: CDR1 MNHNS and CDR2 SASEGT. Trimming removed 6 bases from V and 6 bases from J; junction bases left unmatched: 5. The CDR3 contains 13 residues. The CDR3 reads CASRPGTGHGYTF. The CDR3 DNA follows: TGTGCCAGCAGACCGGGGACAGGGCATGGCTACACCTTC.

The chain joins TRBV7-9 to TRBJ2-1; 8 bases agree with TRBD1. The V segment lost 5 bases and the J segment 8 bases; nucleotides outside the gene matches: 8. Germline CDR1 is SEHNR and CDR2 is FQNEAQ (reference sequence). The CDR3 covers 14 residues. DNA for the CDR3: TGTGCCAGCAGCCCAGGACAGGGCTGGCATGAGCAGTTCTTC. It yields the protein CASSPGQGWHEQFF.